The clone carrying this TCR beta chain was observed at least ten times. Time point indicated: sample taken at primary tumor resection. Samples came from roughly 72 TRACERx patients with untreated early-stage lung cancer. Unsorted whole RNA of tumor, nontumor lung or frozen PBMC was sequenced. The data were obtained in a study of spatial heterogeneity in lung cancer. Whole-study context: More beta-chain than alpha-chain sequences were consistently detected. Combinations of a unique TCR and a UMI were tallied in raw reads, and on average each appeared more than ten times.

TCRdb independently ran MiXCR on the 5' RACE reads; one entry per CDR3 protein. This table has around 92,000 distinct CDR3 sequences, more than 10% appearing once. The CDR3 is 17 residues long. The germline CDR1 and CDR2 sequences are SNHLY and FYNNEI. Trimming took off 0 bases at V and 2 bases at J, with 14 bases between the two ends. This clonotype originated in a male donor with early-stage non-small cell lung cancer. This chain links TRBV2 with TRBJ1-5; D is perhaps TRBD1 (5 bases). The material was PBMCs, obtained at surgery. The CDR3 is CASSEASGARGNQPQHF. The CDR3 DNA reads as TGTGCCAGCAGTGAAGCAAGCGGGGCACGGGGCAATCAGCCCCAGCATTTT.